This TCR beta chain was captured by sequencing in a study of T cell repertoires in cytomegalovirus infection. Background on the study: Researchers turned to recently identified HLA-C-restricted CMV epitopes as well as well-studied HLA-B-restricted ones. Based on public TCR beta signatures, there were indications of CMV infection and of a matching HLA type. Study outcomes and limitations: HLA-C-restricted CMV clonotypes gave the most frequent clonotype in two of eight donors. Pooled public TCR beta family frequency picked out CMV carriers with the relevant HLA.

The germline gives CDR1 LNHDA, CDR2 SQIVND (reference sequence). The CDR3 is 15 residues long. V was clipped by 3 bases and J by 1 base, with 10 bases between them. Comments on this clonotype: Its cognate antigen is unknown.

MiXCR, run by TCRdb on the reads, gives a single entry per CDR3 protein. The sample yields 650,000 to 900,000 distinct CDR3 sequences, roughly 28% seen once. This TCR was sampled from a human donor in good health (CMV status not recorded). Some clones in this sample may be carry-over from other donors' samples. The chain recombines TRBV19 with TRBJ1-5; the D is unclear. Source: cultured CD8+ T cells from PBMCs, taken from culture after CMV antigen stimulation. The CDR3 DNA follows: TGTGCCAGTAGTATGTTCATGCAGAGCAATCAGCCCCAGCATTTT. Translated: CASSMFMQSNQPQHF.